The 6 T cell receptor beta chains in this list originate from one sample, sequenced in a study of breast tumors, draining lymph nodes, adjacent tissues. The lymph nodes were axillary draining lymph nodes from breast cancer patients. TCRdb re-called the multiplex PCR reads with MiXCR, one entry per CDR3 protein. The sample contains about 140,000 distinct CDR3 sequences, approximately 32% of which appear only once. Sequencing was carried out using axillary lymph node tissue. The receptor source for this set is a female donor with breast cancer. Some clones in this sample may be carry-over from other donors' samples.

This clonotype was counted many times. This rearrangement joins TRBV11-3 to TRBJ2-1, with D perhaps TRBD2 (5 bases). This CDR3 contains 14 residues. Germline V lookup: CDR1 SGHNT, CDR2 YENEEA. V lost 5 bases and J 6 bases, leaving 14 bases between the germline ends. The CDR3 region is CASSPRTGSNEQFF. The CDR3 DNA reads as TGTGCCAGCAGCCCTCGGACGGGGTCCAATGAGCAGTTCTTC.

This clonotype was counted between two and nine times. A much larger clone differs by one base, so this may be a read error. The V gene is TRBV30, the J gene TRBJ2-5; D is unclear. The CDR3 has 12 residues. In germline, CDR1 is GTSNPN, CDR2 SVGIG (reference sequence). CDR3 sequence: CAWSVPQEAQYF. The CDR3, as DNA: TGTGCCTGGAGTGTTCCTCAAGAGGCCCAGTACTTC.

This clonotype came up once. Because it lacks the conserved phenylalanine or tryptophan at the end, this CDR3 is likely a read error. Because the CDR3's place on the DNA is in doubt, the DNA is left out and the CDR3 is given as listed by TCRdb. The chain uses TRBV7-9 and TRBJ2-6; TRBD1 was called by the table and not checked on the DNA. Per germline, CDR1 SEHNR and CDR2 FQNEAQ (reference sequence). The CDR3 totals 11 residues, both ends included. The CDR3 here is CASSFAGAHFT.

A note on this clonotype: Just one base apart from a much larger clone, this may be a read error. The chain uses TRBV3-1 and TRBJ2-1; 8 bases match TRBD2. Germline V gene sequence: CDR1 LGHDT, CDR2 YNNKEL (reference sequence). The CDR3 spans 16 residues. J was trimmed by 6 bases and V by 4 bases; bases with no gene match: 11. The CDR3 DNA sequence: TGTGCCAGCAGCCTACTCGGGGGGGGTGATATCAATGAGCAGTTCTTC. It translates to CASSLLGGGDINEQFF.

This clonotype was recorded at least ten times. With a much larger clone just one base away, this may be a read error. The chain uses TRBV20-1 and TRBJ2-5; no clear D gene. Germline V gives CDR1 DFQATT, CDR2 SNEGSKA (reference sequence). The CDR3 is 12 amino acids. The CDR3 nucleotides are TGCAGTGCGGCGGCAAGCCAAGAGACCCCGTACTTC. This sequence encodes CSAAASQETPYF.

This clonotype came up many times. The rearrangement joins TRBV6-5 to TRBJ1-6; D unclear. The V end lost 7 bases, the J end lost 7 bases, and 14 bases lay between the germline ends. The V gene's germline CDR1 is MNHEY and CDR2 SVGAGI. There are 14 residues in the CDR3. The CDR3 DNA reads as TGTGCCAGCACCCGCGGACCCGGGAATTCACCCCTCCACTTT. This translates into CASTRGPGNSPLHF.